These 21 T cell receptor beta chains originate from one sample sequenced in a study of tumor and adjacent non-tumor tissue in lung cancer. This sample's RNA came from whole unsorted tissue. More than 3 cm separated this lung sample from the edge of the tumor. TCRbeta libraries were built with three rounds of nested PCR, modified from ARM-PCR. TCRdb independently ran MiXCR on the multiplex PCR reads; one entry per CDR3 protein. The sample consists of 77,000 or so distinct CDR3 sequences, 76% of them appearing once. The sequencing sample was made of distant non-tumor lung tissue. These receptors were taken from a man between 65 and 79 years old with non-small cell lung cancer.

Remarks on this clonotype: Germline is not matched at one junction end, which may reflect a read error. V gene TRBV11-2 combines with J gene TRBJ2-5; D remains ambiguous. The CDR3 length is 12 residues. CDR1 and CDR2 (germline): SGHAT, FQNNGV. The chain's CDR3 is CASSLVLEIQYF. CDR3 bases: TGTGCCAGCAGCTTAGTTCTGGAGATCCAGTACTTC.

With regard to this clonotype: Because the CDR3 is missing its conserved closing phenylalanine or tryptophan, this is likely a read error. This sequence joins TRBV24-1 and TRBJ2-2, with TRBD2 as a possible D gene (5 bases). CDR3 size: 18 residues. Germline V gene data show CDR1 as KGHDR and CDR2 as SFDVKD. The CDR3 spells CATSDHNTVLAFTGELFI. The CDR3 bases are TGTGCCACTAGTGACCATAATACAGTTCTAGCCTTCACCGGGGAGCTGTTTATT.

On this clonotype: Germline is not matched at one junction end, which may reflect a read error. The J gene is TRBJ1-2, the V gene TRBV29-1; D gene unclear. The V gene's germline CDR1 is SQVTM and CDR2 ANQGSEA. This CDR3 region has 13 residues. As DNA, the CDR3 is TGCATTGTTCTCCAGGCAGGAGCCTATGGCTACAGCTTC. Protein sequence: CIVLQAGAYGYSF.

This clonotype was recorded at least ten times. The chain combines TRBV4-3 with TRBJ2-1; TRBD1 or TRBD2 may be the D gene (6 bases each). V lost 5 bases, J lost 7 bases, and 15 bases lay in between. Germline CDR1 LGHNA, CDR2 YSLEER. The CDR3 covers 14 residues. In DNA form, the CDR3 reads TGCGCCAGCAGCTATAAACAGGGACTGAATGAGCAGTTCTTC. It codes for CASSYKQGLNEQFF.

Worth noting for this clonotype: Because it lacks the conserved phenylalanine or tryptophan at the end, this CDR3 is likely a read error. The gene calls are TRBV28 and TRBJ1-4; possible D gene TRBD1, 5 bases. CDR1 is MDHEN and CDR2 is SYDVKM in the germline V gene. The CDR3 is 17 amino acids. The CDR3 is CASSFLQSWTTNEELFL. Here the CDR3 DNA reads TGTGCCAGCAGTTTCCTACAGAGTTGGACAACTAATGAAGAACTGTTTCTT.

A note on this clonotype: One junction end does not reproduce the germline sequence, and a read error may be involved. V usage is TRBV4-2 and J usage is TRBJ1-6; D remains ambiguous. Germline V gene lookup returns CDR1 LGHNA and CDR2 YNFKEQ. The CDR3 is made up of 15 amino acids. The CDR3 here is CASSRSILGNSPLHF. The CDR3 DNA is TGTGCTAGCAGCCGGTCGATCCTCGGTAATTCACCCCTCCACTTT.

In its sample, this clonotype was seen once. Possible read error: a much larger clone is one base away. The conserved phenylalanine or tryptophan is not found at the CDR3 terminus, so this likely reflects a read error. The chain carries TRBV6-2 or TRBV6-3 and TRBJ2-7, with TRBD2 matching over 13 bases. The CDR3 is 14 residues long. In germline, CDR1 is MNHEY, CDR2 SVGEGT. V was clipped by 6 bases and J by 3 bases; unmatched bases: 2. CDR3 bases: TGTGCCAGCAGCCGACTAGCGGGAGGCTACGAGCAGTACTCC. Amino acid sequence: CASSRLAGGYEQYS.

The chain is built from TRBV6-2 or TRBV6-3 and TRBJ2-1, with D perhaps matching TRBD1 or TRBD2 (5 bases each). Looked up from germline, CDR1 is MNHEY and CDR2 is SVGEGT. This CDR3 has 15 residues. CDR3: CTISRGVPGISEQFF. In DNA, the CDR3 is TGTACCATCAGTCGGGGTGTGCCAGGGATCAGTGAGCAGTTCTTC.

V gene TRBV24-1 combines with J gene TRBJ2-6, with D perhaps matching TRBD1 (6 bases). The germline gives CDR1 KGHDR, CDR2 SFDVKD. This CDR3 contains 16 residues. Trimming removed 3 bases at V and 14 bases at J, with 22 bases between. The CDR3 DNA is TGTGCCACCAGTGATCCTACAGGGACCGGGGCCAATCTCCTGACTTTC. This translates into CATSDPTGTGANLLTF.

This clonotype was seen ten or more times. This chain joins TRBV6-5 and TRBJ2-4, with 12 bases matching TRBD1. CDR3 length equals 14 residues. The ends lost 6 bases at V and 7 bases at J; junction bases unmatched: 4. CDR1 and CDR2 (germline): MNHEY, SVGAGI. In DNA form, the CDR3 reads TGTGCCAGCAGCCCCGGGACAGGGGGCAACATTCAGTACTTC. This gives the protein CASSPGTGGNIQYF.

To note about this clonotype: This CDR3 fails to terminate in the conserved phenylalanine or tryptophan, so it likely reflects a read error. The chain joins TRBV6-5 to TRBJ2-1, with unresolved D. Germline V gives CDR1 MNHEY, CDR2 SVGAGI. This CDR3 has 14 residues. The ends were cut back, 8 bases at V and 0 bases at J, with 11 bases in the middle. The DNA of the CDR3 is TGTGCCAGCGGGCGGTCCGGCTCCTACAATGAGCAGTTCATC. This codes for CASGRSGSYNEQFI.

Concerning this clonotype: The junction and the germline gene differ at one end; a read error may be behind it. J is TRBJ1-6 and V is TRBV20-1, with D possibly TRBD1 on 6 matching bases. Germline lookup yields CDR1 DFQATT and CDR2 SNEGSKA (reference sequence). This CDR3 is built from 13 residues. For the CDR3, the DNA is TGCAGTGATATAAAGGGGGAAGGTTCAAACATAAAATTT. Its translation is CSDIKGEGSNIKF.

Concerning this clonotype itself: The junction shows a germline mismatch at one end, possibly a read error. The J gene is TRBJ1-1, the V gene TRBV30; D is unresolved. Germline-derived CDR1 and CDR2 are GTSNPN and SVGIG (reference sequence). This CDR3 has 11 residues. CDR3 DNA: TGTGCCTGGAGGGAGACGAGTGAAGCATTCTTT. It is translated as CAWRETSEAFF.

This clonotype has just one count. A much larger clone differs by one base, so this may be a read error. This chain links TRBV28 with TRBJ2-4; a weak D match, TRBD2 (5 bases). From germline, CDR1 is MDHEN and CDR2 SYDVKM. V lost 6 bases to trimming and J lost 3 bases, with 15 bases between them. The CDR3 extends over 15 amino acids. The CDR3 bases are TGTGCCAGCAGCACGGATACGGGGATCAAAAACATTCAGTACTTC. Translated, it gives CASSTDTGIKNIQYF.

This clonotype has more than one count but fewer than ten. A read error may produce the germline difference seen at one junction end. This sequence joins TRBV11-3 and TRBJ2-5; 8 nucleotides align to TRBD2. Germline-derived CDR1 and CDR2 are SGHNT and YENEEA. The CDR3 consists of 16 residues. DNA for the CDR3: TGTGCTAGCAGGTTAGGTGTGGGGAGACTAGCGGAGACCCAGTACTTC. It is translated as CASRLGVGRLAETQYF.

This clonotype was seen a handful of times. The junction and the germline gene differ at one end; a read error may be behind it. The rearrangement joins TRBV5-1 to TRBJ2-1; 7 bases agree with TRBD1. This CDR3 spans 14 amino acids. CDR1 and CDR2 (germline): SGHRS, YFSETQ. Here the CDR3 DNA reads TGCGCCAGCAGCTTCCGGGACAGTCACAATAAGCAGTTCTTC. This gives the protein CASSFRDSHNKQFF.

To note about this clonotype: At one of its ends the junction is not consistent with the germline gene, which may arise from a read error. The chain couples TRBV10-3 to TRBJ2-7; no clear D. The CDR3 covers 12 residues. CDR1 is ENHRY, CDR2 SYGVKD, per germline. Here the CDR3 DNA reads TGCGCCATCAACCCGAGAAGCAACGAGCAGTACTTC. This codes for CAINPRSNEQYF.

The chain employs TRBV4-1 and TRBJ2-5; D gene unclear. V lost 2 bases and J 2 bases, leaving 21 bases between the germline ends. CDR3 length: 18 residues. The germline V gene has CDR1 MGHRA and CDR2 YSYEKL. The CDR3: CASSQNLHKGIGQETQYF. CDR3 bases: TGCGCCAGCAGCCAAAATCTTCATAAAGGCATAGGTCAAGAGACCCAGTACTTC.

This clonotype occurred a few times. This may arise from a read error, as a much more abundant clone is one base away. This rearrangement joins TRBV20-1 to TRBJ1-6; no clear D. The CDR3 is 14 residues long. CDR1 is DFQATT, CDR2 SNEGSKA, per germline (reference sequence). Trimming pared 3 bases from V and 9 bases from J, leaving 15 bases between. The CDR3 spells CSASGRLGGSPLHF. The CDR3 bases are TGCAGTGCTAGTGGCAGGCTCGGTGGTTCACCCCTCCACTTT.

V and J are TRBV19 and TRBJ2-7; D might be TRBD1 (7 bases). The V gene lost 6 bases and the J gene lost 6 bases, with 18 bases spanning the gap. The length of the CDR3 is 14 residues. CDR1 and CDR2 from the germline V gene are LNHDA and SQIVND (reference sequence). CDR3 in amino acids: CASSQTGTLSEQYF. The CDR3 nucleotides read TGTGCCAGTAGCCAGACAGGGACTCTCTCCGAGCAGTACTTC. The full variable domain, completed using reference TRBV19 and TRBJ2-7, is DGGITQSPKYLFRKEGQNVTLSCEQNLNHDAMYWYRQDPGQGLRLIYYSQIVNDFQKGDIAEGYSVSREKKESFPLTVTSAQKNPTAFYLCASSQTGTLSEQYFGPGTRLTVT.

This clonotype has a count of ten or more. The chain has TRBV5-6 and TRBJ1-2; D not resolved. This CDR3 has 13 amino acids. V dropped 2 bases and J dropped 8 bases, with 13 bases sitting between them. CDR1 SGHDT and CDR2 YYEEEE come from the germline V gene. CDR3 region: CASSFGPARGYTF. The CDR3 DNA is TGTGCCAGCAGCTTCGGGCCGGCGCGAGGCTACACCTTC.